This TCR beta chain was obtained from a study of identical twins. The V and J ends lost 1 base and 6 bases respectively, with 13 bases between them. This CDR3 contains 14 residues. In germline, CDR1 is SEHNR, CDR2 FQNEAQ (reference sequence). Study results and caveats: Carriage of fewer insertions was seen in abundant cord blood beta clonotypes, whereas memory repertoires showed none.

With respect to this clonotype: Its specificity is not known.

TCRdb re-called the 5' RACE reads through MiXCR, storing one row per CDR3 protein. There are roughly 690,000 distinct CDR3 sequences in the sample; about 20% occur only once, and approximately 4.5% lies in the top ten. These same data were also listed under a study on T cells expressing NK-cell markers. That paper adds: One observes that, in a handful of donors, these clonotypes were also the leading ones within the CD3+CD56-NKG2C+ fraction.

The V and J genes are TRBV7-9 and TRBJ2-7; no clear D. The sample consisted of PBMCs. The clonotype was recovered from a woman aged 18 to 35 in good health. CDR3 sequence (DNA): TGTGCCAGCAGCTTAGAAGCTGTGGGATCCGAGCAGTACTTC. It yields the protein CASSLEAVGSEQYF.